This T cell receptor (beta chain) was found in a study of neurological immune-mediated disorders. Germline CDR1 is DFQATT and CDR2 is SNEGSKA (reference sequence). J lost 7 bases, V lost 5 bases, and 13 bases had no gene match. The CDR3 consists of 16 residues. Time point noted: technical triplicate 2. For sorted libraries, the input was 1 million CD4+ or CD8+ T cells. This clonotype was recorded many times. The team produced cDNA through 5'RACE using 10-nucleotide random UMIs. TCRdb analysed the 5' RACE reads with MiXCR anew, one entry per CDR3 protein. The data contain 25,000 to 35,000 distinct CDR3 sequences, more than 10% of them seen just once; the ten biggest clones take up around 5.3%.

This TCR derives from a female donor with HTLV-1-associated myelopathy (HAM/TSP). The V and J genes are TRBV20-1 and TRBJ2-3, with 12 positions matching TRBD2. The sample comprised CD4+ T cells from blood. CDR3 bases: TGCAGTGCTGACCGCGGACTAGCGGGGTTCACGAATACGCAGTATTTT. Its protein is CSADRGLAGFTNTQYF.